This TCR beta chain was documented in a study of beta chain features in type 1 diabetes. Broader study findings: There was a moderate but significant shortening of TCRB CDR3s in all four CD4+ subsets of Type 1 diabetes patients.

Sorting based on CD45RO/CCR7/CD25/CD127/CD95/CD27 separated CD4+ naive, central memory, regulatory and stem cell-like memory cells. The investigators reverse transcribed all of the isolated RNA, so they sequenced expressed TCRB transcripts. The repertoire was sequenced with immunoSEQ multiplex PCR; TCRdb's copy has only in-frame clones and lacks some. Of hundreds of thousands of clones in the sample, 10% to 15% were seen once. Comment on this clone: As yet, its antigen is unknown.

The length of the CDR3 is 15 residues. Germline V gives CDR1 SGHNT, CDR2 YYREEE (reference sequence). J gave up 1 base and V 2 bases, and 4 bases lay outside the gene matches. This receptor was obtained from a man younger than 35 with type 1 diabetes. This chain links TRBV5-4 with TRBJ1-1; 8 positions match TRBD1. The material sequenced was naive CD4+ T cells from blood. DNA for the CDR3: TGTGCCAGCAGCTTCGGGGGACAGGCGAACACTGAAGCTTTCTTT. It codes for CASSFGGQANTEAFF.